Listed below are T cell receptor beta chains from one sample, sequenced in a study of T cell repertoires in ileal Crohn's disease. Sequenced by immunoSEQ multiplex PCR; TCRdb stores in-frame clones only, minus some. The repertoire consists of hundreds of clones, with about nine tenths occurring once and the leading ten covering around 12%. Sequenced input: ileal tissue. These receptors were taken from an adult with Crohn's disease. Each CDR3 is given with its conserved first and last residue. Each record gives: J gene, V gene, CDR3 length, D gene, clone size, CDR3 protein, CDR3 DNA. The D gene is left open where the match is weak. Size is stated for part of the rows, as once, few or many counts, or as a class when the clone is expanded.

TRBJ2-7 TRBV6-1 15 TRBD1 - CASSEGTGSRREQYF TGTGCCAGCAGTGAAGGGACAGGGTCCCGGAGGGAGCAGTACTTC
TRBJ2-7 TRBV27 14 - - CASSFGGPSYEQYF TGTGCCAGCAGTTTCGGGGGACCCTCCTACGAGCAGTACTTC
TRBJ1-4 TRBV27 12 - few CASSGPNEKLFF TGTGCCAGCAGTGGGCCTAATGAAAAACTGTTTTTT
TRBJ1-2 TRBV29-1 13 TRBD1 once CSVESSAGGGYTF TGCAGCGTTGAAAGTTCGGCAGGGGGTGGCTACACCTTC
TRBJ2-5 TRBV9 14 - few CASSAQGTGETQYF TGTGCCAGCAGCGCACAGGGCACTGGGGAGACCCAGTACTTC
TRBJ2-1 TRBV5-8 11 - - CASSSDQREFF TGTGCCAGCAGCTCCGACCAGAGGGAGTTCTTC
TRBJ2-1 TRBV5-1 16 TRBD2 - CASSLVRLAVINEQFF TGCGCCAGCAGCTTAGTCCGACTAGCGGTAATTAATGAGCAGTTCTTC
TRBJ1-1 TRBV5-1 13 - - CASSLTQNTEAFF TGCGCCAGCAGCTTAACCCAGAACACTGAAGCTTTCTTT
TRBJ2-2 TRBV7-9 13 - - CARSEWNTGELFF TGTGCCCGTAGCGAGTGGAACACCGGGGAGCTGTTTTTT
TRBJ2-2 TRBV27 12 - - CASARFAGELFF TGTGCCAGCGCCCGATTTGCCGGGGAGCTGTTTTTT
TRBJ2-1 TRBV6-5 11 - - CASSPPNEQFF TGTGCCAGCAGCCCCCCTAATGAGCAGTTCTTC
TRBJ2-1 TRBV9 17 - hyperexpanded CASSVGPRESALNEQFF TGTGCCAGCAGCGTAGGTCCCCGGGAGAGTGCTCTCAATGAGCAGTTCTTC
TRBJ2-3 TRBV18 15 - - CASSAGRERADTQYF TGTGCCAGCTCAGCAGGGCGGGAACGCGCAGATACGCAGTATTTT
TRBJ1-2 TRBV5-1 12 - - CASRGQSDGYTF TGCGCCAGCAGGGGTCAAAGTGATGGCTACACCTTC
TRBJ1-2 TRBV7-2 11 TRBD1 once CAGGTGDGYTF TGTGCCGGCGGGACAGGGGACGGCTACACCTTC